Below, 19 T cell receptor beta chains from the same sample are listed, as sequenced in a study of blood T cell repertoires in COVID-19. Measured with immunoSEQ multiplex PCR; TCRdb has only the in-frame clones, and not every one. Of about 94,000 clones listed, roughly 70% are singletons. The specimen sequenced was peripheral blood. The receptors originated from a man between 65 and 80 years old with COVID-19, enrolled during active disease.

V gene TRBV6-5 combines with J gene TRBJ1-2, with 7 bases identical to TRBD1. Germline loops: CDR1 MNHEY, CDR2 SVGAGI. V shed 6 bases, J shed 6 bases, and the junction held 13 bases outside the gene matches. This CDR3 contains 15 residues. CDR3 DNA sequence: TGTGCCAGCAGCGAGGAGAGACAGGGAGTGGATGGCTACACCTTC. Amino acid sequence: CASSEERQGVDGYTF.

This clone was observed a handful of times. The chain links TRBV6-2 or TRBV6-3 to TRBJ1-1, with D possibly TRBD1 on 6 matching bases. CDR3 length: 16 amino acids. Trimming took off 5 bases at V and 3 bases at J, with 19 bases between the two ends. Looked up from germline, CDR1 is MNHEY and CDR2 is SVGEGT. The chain's CDR3 is CASSTLQGAVDTEAFF. The CDR3 DNA is TGTGCCAGCAGTACTCTACAGGGTGCGGTCGACACTGAAGCTTTCTTT.

The chain couples TRBV30 to TRBJ2-7; 10 positions agree with TRBD2. The CDR3 covers 14 residues. Germline CDR1 and CDR2: GTSNPN and SVGIG (reference sequence). Trimming cost V 5 bases and J 4 bases; bases outside gene matches: 8. CDR3 coding DNA: TGTGCCTGGGGACTTACTAGCGGGGCTTACGAGCAGTACTTC. This translates into CAWGLTSGAYEQYF.

This clone turned up a few times. The rearrangement links TRBV4-2 to TRBJ1-5, with D unresolved. The CDR3 covers 14 residues. Germline loops: CDR1 LGHNA, CDR2 YNFKEQ. Trimming took 1 base from V and 0 from J, leaving 4 bases between them. CDR3 sequence reads: CASSQVSSNQPQHF. The CDR3 bases are TGTGCCAGCAGCCAAGTTAGTAGCAATCAGCCCCAGCATTTT.

J is TRBJ1-4 and V is TRBV7-8; TRBD1 matches at 9 bases. The germline gives CDR1 SGHVS, CDR2 FQNEAQ. J lost 1 base, V lost 5 bases, and 5 bases had no gene match. The CDR3 has 16 residues. Here the CDR3 DNA reads TGTGCCAGCAGCCAGGACAGGGGTATAACTAATGAAAAACTGTTTTTT. Protein: CASSQDRGITNEKLFF. Using reference TRBV7-8 and TRBJ1-4 for the parts outside the CDR3, the full variable domain is GAGVSQSPRYKVAKRGQDVALRCDPISGHVSLFWYQQALGQGPEFLTYFQNEAQLDKSGLPSDRFFAERPEGSVSTLKIQRTQQEDSAVYLCASSQDRGITNEKLFFGSGTQLSVL.

The chain uses TRBV15 and TRBJ2-7, with 8 bases lining up with TRBD1. The CDR3 extends over 16 amino acids. Germline CDR1 LNHNV, CDR2 YYDKDF (reference sequence). V trimming: 0 bases; J trimming: 4 bases; junction bases outside the gene matches: 8. DNA for the CDR3: TGTGCCACCAGCAGAGATCGTGGGACAGGCACATACGAGCAGTACTTC. It yields the protein CATSRDRGTGTYEQYF.

This clone was picked up one time. The chain links TRBV6-1 to TRBJ1-3; tentatively, D is TRBD1 (5 bases). Trimming cost V 0 bases and J 1 base, with 7 bases left between them. The CDR3 consists of 15 residues. Germline loops: CDR1 MNHNS, CDR2 SASEGT. The CDR3 protein is CASSEAAGSGNTIYF. The DNA for the CDR3 is TGTGCCAGCAGTGAAGCAGCAGGGTCTGGAAACACCATATATTTT.

CDR3 sequence: CASSLESYNEQFF. CDR3 bases: TGCGCCAGCAGCTTGGAGAGCTACAATGAGCAGTTCTTC. This chain links TRBV5-1 with TRBJ2-1; D gene unclear. The CDR3 length is 13 residues. The germline V gene encodes CDR1 SGHRS and CDR2 YFSETQ. V was pared by 0 bases and J by 3 bases, with 4 bases between.

The chain uses TRBV11-2 and TRBJ2-1, with 7 positions matching TRBD1. Germline CDR1 reads SGHAT; CDR2 reads FQNNGV. This CDR3 region has 17 residues. The V and J ends lost 4 bases and 4 bases, in that order; junction bases with no gene match: 13. CDR3 DNA sequence: TGTGCCAGCAGCTCTCACAGGGGTTCTTACACTTACAATGAGCAGTTCTTC. This sequence encodes CASSSHRGSYTYNEQFF.

The chain couples TRBV5-5 to TRBJ1-2; D remains unclear. V was trimmed by 0 bases and J by 1 base, leaving 7 bases between them. CDR1 is SGHKS, CDR2 YYEKEE, per germline (reference sequence). This CDR3 comprises 14 residues. CDR3 bases: TGTGCCAGCAGCTTGGTCGGGATTAACTATGGCTACACCTTC. The encoded protein is CASSLVGINYGYTF.

The rearrangement uses TRBV6-6 and TRBJ2-1; 12 nucleotides match TRBD2. This CDR3 comprises 15 residues. V shed 6 bases and J 5 bases; nucleotides not matched to a gene: 5. Per the germline V gene, CDR1 is MNHNY and CDR2 is SVGAGI (reference sequence). The CDR3 is CASSPGTSGHNEQFF. The CDR3 region has the DNA TGTGCCAGCAGCCCCGGGACTAGCGGGCACAATGAGCAGTTCTTC.

This chain connects TRBV12-3 or TRBV12-4 to TRBJ1-2, with D perhaps matching TRBD1 (6 bases). CDR3 size: 13 residues. The germline V and J ends were trimmed by 6 bases and 2 bases, with 10 bases remaining between them. CDR3 nucleotides: TGTGCCAGCAGCTCGGGACAAAACTATGGCTACACCTTC. This gives the protein CASSSGQNYGYTF.

This clone has a handful of counts. The chain couples TRBV2 to TRBJ1-2, with D possibly being TRBD1 (6 bases). V dropped 5 bases and J dropped 2 bases, with 9 bases sitting between them. The CDR3 length is 13 residues. Germline V CDR1 and CDR2: SNHLY, FYNNEI. In DNA, the CDR3 is TGTGCCAGCAGTTGGGACAACAACTATGGCTACACCTTC. Translating it yields CASSWDNNYGYTF.

The rearrangement joins TRBV28 to TRBJ1-2; the match to TRBD1 covers 8 bases. Germline-derived CDR1 and CDR2 are MDHEN and SYDVKM. The CDR3 is made up of 14 amino acids. V was clipped by 7 bases and J by 2 bases; unmatched bases: 6. CDR3 sequence: CASTTHRGNYGYTF. The CDR3 DNA reads as TGTGCCAGCACCACTCACAGGGGGAACTATGGCTACACCTTC.

By sample fraction, this clone is medium-sized. The gene calls are TRBV5-5 and TRBJ1-6; TRBD1 aligns across 8 bases. Germline CDR1 SGHKS, CDR2 YYEKEE (reference sequence). CDR3 size: 14 residues. The V segment lost 4 bases and the J segment 11 bases; nucleotides outside the gene matches: 8. For the CDR3, the DNA is TGTGCCAGCAGCGATGGACAGGGAGTACCACCCCTCCACTTT. Translating gives CASSDGQGVPPLHF.

The genes are TRBV18 and TRBJ1-4; D uncertain. Germline assignment: CDR1 KGHSH and CDR2 LQKENI. Trimming took off 3 bases at V and 10 bases at J, with 18 bases between the two ends. The length of the CDR3 is 15 residues. CDR3 DNA: TGTGCCAGCTCACCTGGGCAGTCGGTTTTTGGAAAACTGTTTTTT. It yields the protein CASSPGQSVFGKLFF.

This clone was seen repeatedly, ten times or more. This chain joins TRBV5-6 and TRBJ1-2, with 8 bases identical to TRBD1. CDR3 length: 13 amino acids. The germline V gene encodes CDR1 SGHDT and CDR2 YYEEEE. Trimming cost V 4 bases and J 6 bases; bases outside gene matches: 5. The CDR3 region is CASSQTGVDGYTF. The CDR3 region has the DNA TGTGCCAGCAGCCAGACAGGGGTTGATGGCTACACCTTC.

The chain is built from TRBV7-2 and TRBJ1-1; D is uncertain. There are 14 residues in the CDR3. From germline, CDR1 is SGHTA and CDR2 FQGNSA. V gave up 1 base and J gave up 4 bases, with 10 bases separating them. CDR3: CASSLGVWSTEAFF. CDR3 bases: TGTGCCAGCAGCTTAGGGGTTTGGAGCACTGAAGCTTTCTTT.

V gene TRBV5-1 combines with J gene TRBJ2-3; TRBD2 agrees at 7 bases. Looked up from germline, CDR1 is SGHRS and CDR2 is YFSETQ. V shed 4 bases and J 8 bases; nucleotides not matched to a gene: 7. The CDR3 runs 13 residues. CDR3: CASSPERESTQYF. CDR3 bases: TGCGCCAGCAGCCCAGAGCGGGAATCTACGCAGTATTTT.